This is a list of T cell receptor beta chains from one sample in a study of blood T cell repertoires in COVID-19. Sequencing was performed with immunoSEQ multiplex PCR; in TCRdb, only in-frame clones are kept and a portion is missing. In the table there are around 260,000 clones, around 89% of which are singletons. Source material: peripheral blood. These receptors were collected from a young man with acute or convalescent COVID-19. Both conserved end residues are part of each CDR3. A D gene is named only where the DNA matches it firmly. Rows give clone size only sometimes, using once, few, many, or a class for an expanded clone.

J | D | V | size | CDR3 | DNA
TRBJ2-3 | TRBD2 | TRBV30 | - | CASTTSGYSTDTQYF | TGTGCCTCAACCACTAGCGGGTATAGCACAGATACGCAGTATTTT
TRBJ2-7 | - | TRBV27 | - | CATQRAGIPYEQYF | TGTGCCACCCAGCGCGCGGGCATACCCTACGAGCAGTACTTC
TRBJ2-7 | TRBD2 | TRBV18 | - | CASSATGTSGRDQYF | TGTGCCAGCTCGGCAACCGGGACTAGCGGGAGAGACCAGTACTTC
TRBJ2-3 | - | TRBV6-5 | - | CASGRTIVTDTQYF | TGTGCCAGCGGGAGGACGATCGTCACAGATACGCAGTATTTT
TRBJ1-4 | TRBD1 | TRBV28 | - | CASRQFGTANEKLFF | TGTGCCAGCAGACAATTCGGGACAGCTAATGAAAAACTGTTTTTT
TRBJ1-1 | - | TRBV5-8 | - | CASSSQGITEAFF | TGTGCCAGCAGCTCCCAGGGGATCACTGAAGCTTTCTTT
TRBJ2-5 | TRBD1 | TRBV27 | - | CASSVRDRGRETQYF | TGTGCCAGCAGTGTCCGGGACAGGGGGCGGGAGACCCAGTACTTC
TRBJ2-5 | - | TRBV5-1 | - | CASSLSLGTDQGTQYF | TGCGCCAGCAGCCTAAGCCTCGGGACTGATCAGGGGACCCAGTACTTC
TRBJ1-2 | TRBD1 | TRBV19 | - | CASSPSGLTGTGYTF | TGTGCCAGTAGTCCATCGGGACTGACAGGGACTGGCTACACCTTC
TRBJ2-5 | - | TRBV6-5 | - | CATGDGAQETQYF | TGTGCCACAGGGGACGGTGCACAAGAGACCCAGTACTTC
TRBJ2-7 | TRBD1 | TRBV27 | - | CASSMAGTGYYEQYF | TGTGCCAGCAGTATGGCCGGGACAGGGTACTACGAGCAGTACTTC
TRBJ1-2 | - | TRBV11-2 | - | CASRLSQTPSGDYGYTF | TGTGCCAGCAGGTTATCGCAAACACCTTCCGGGGACTATGGCTACACCTTC
TRBJ1-6 | TRBD1 | TRBV4-1 | few | CASSRFGTGSNSPLHF | TGCGCCAGCAGCCGCTTCGGGACAGGGAGTAATTCACCCCTCCACTTT
TRBJ2-5 | - | TRBV18 | - | CASSPGGAETQYF | TGTGCCAGCTCCCCCGGTGGGGCGGAGACCCAGTACTTC
TRBJ1-1 | TRBD1 | TRBV5-8 | - | CASSTTSGTAPWGVF | TGTGCCAGCAGCACCACATCCGGGACAGCTCCGTGGGGCGTCTTT
TRBJ2-7 | - | TRBV15 | - | CATSGSRVRTEQYF | TGTGCCACCAGCGGATCCAGGGTAAGAACCGAGCAGTACTTC
TRBJ1-1 | TRBD1 | TRBV6-5 | - | CASSYGWGRGSEAFF | TGTGCCAGCAGTTACGGGTGGGGCAGGGGGTCTGAAGCTTTCTTT
TRBJ1-2 | TRBD1 | TRBV12-5 | - | CASGLVGTGAHGYTF | TGTGCTAGTGGTTTGGTCGGGACAGGGGCCCATGGCTACACCTTC
TRBJ1-2 | - | TRBV18 | - | CASSPGGDYGYTF | TGTGCCAGCTCACCAGGCGGGGACTATGGCTACACCTTC
TRBJ1-1 | - | TRBV7-9 | - | CASTLSSTEAFF | TGTGCCAGCACCCTAAGTAGCACTGAAGCTTTCTTT
TRBJ1-6 | - | TRBV5-1 | - | CASSLFSGETPLHF | TGCGCCAGCAGCTTGTTCTCTGGGGAGACACCCCTCCACTTT
TRBJ2-2 | - | TRBV9 | once | CASSPPPRRITGELFF | TGTGCCAGCAGCCCACCCCCTAGACGGATCACCGGGGAGCTGTTTTTT
TRBJ1-4 | - | TRBV30 | few | CAWRGGRSTNEKLFF | TGTGCCTGGAGGGGGGGGAGATCAACTAATGAAAAACTGTTTTTT
TRBJ1-5 | TRBD1 | TRBV19 | - | CASTPTGGSQPQHF | TGTGCCAGTACACCAACAGGGGGCAGTCAGCCCCAGCATTTT
TRBJ2-7 | - | TRBV2 | once | CASSELERAPYEQYF | TGTGCCAGCAGTGAATTGGAGCGGGCTCCCTACGAGCAGTACTTC
TRBJ2-1 | TRBD2 | TRBV5-1 | - | CASSLPGLAVYNEQFF | TGCGCCAGCAGCCTACCGGGACTAGCAGTTTACAATGAGCAGTTCTTC
TRBJ2-1 | - | TRBV5-4 | once | CASSSIQGIDEQFF | TGTGCCAGCAGCTCGATTCAGGGTATCGATGAGCAGTTCTTC
TRBJ2-3 | - | TRBV4-1 | - | CASSAIVTQYF | TGCGCCAGCAGCGCTATAGTTACGCAGTATTTT
TRBJ2-1 | - | TRBV29-1 | - | CRGQVNDEQFF | TGCCGCGGCCAGGTCAATGATGAGCAGTTCTTC
TRBJ1-2 | - | TRBV3-1/TRBV3-2 | - | CASSQYPTGPYGYTF | TGTGCCAGCAGCCAATACCCTACAGGGCCCTATGGCTACACCTTC
TRBJ1-4 | - | TRBV6-5 | - | CASSYKGIANEKLFF | TGTGCCAGCAGTTACAAGGGGATAGCTAATGAAAAACTGTTTTTT
TRBJ2-1 | TRBD2 | TRBV28 | - | CASSGSSGRSEQFF | TGTGCCAGCAGTGGAAGTAGCGGGAGAAGTGAGCAGTTCTTC
TRBJ2-1 | - | TRBV7-9 | - | CASSDGLTFYNEQFF | TGTGCCAGCAGCGACGGACTTACGTTTTACAATGAGCAGTTCTTC
TRBJ1-6 | - | TRBV3-1/TRBV3-2 | once | CASSQDQNNSPLHF | TGTGCCAGCAGCCAAGATCAGAATAATTCACCCCTCCACTTT
TRBJ1-1 | - | TRBV10-1 | - | CASRLPSGETEAFF | TGCGCCAGCAGGTTGCCGTCGGGTGAAACTGAAGCTTTCTTT
TRBJ2-7 | TRBD1 | TRBV3-1/TRBV3-2 | - | CASSQIGTAYEQYF | TGTGCCAGCAGCCAGATCGGGACAGCCTACGAGCAGTACTTC
TRBJ1-2 | TRBD1 | TRBV10-3 | - | CAISERGTGVSYGYTF | TGTGCCATCAGTGAAAGAGGGACAGGGGTTTCCTATGGCTACACCTTC
TRBJ2-1 | TRBD2 | TRBV3-1/TRBV3-2 | - | CASSLGTTLYNEQFF | TGTGCCAGCAGCCTCGGGACTACCCTATACAATGAGCAGTTCTTC
TRBJ1-3 | - | TRBV5-8 | - | CASSSQGYSGNTIYF | TGTGCCAGCAGTTCACAGGGTTACTCTGGAAACACCATATATTTT
TRBJ1-6 | TRBD1 | TRBV18 | - | CASSPRTGGKSLHF | TGTGCCAGCTCACCAAGGACAGGGGGCAAGTCCCTCCACTTT
TRBJ2-7 | - | TRBV5-8 | once | CASSPRDIQLYEQYF | TGTGCCAGCAGCCCCCGTGACATACAGCTCTACGAGCAGTACTTC
TRBJ1-5 | TRBD1 | TRBV18 | - | CASSLTGGTNQPQHF | TGTGCCAGCTCACTTACAGGGGGAACGAATCAGCCCCAGCATTTT
TRBJ1-2 | - | TRBV6-5 | few | CASGGRGYGYTF | TGTGCCAGCGGGGGGAGAGGGTACGGCTACACCTTC
TRBJ2-7 | - | TRBV6-5 | - | CASSHSYEQYF | TGTGCCAGTAGCCACTCCTACGAGCAGTACTTC
TRBJ2-7 | - | TRBV7-9 | - | CASSSDWTASYEQYF | TGTGCCAGCAGCTCGGACTGGACTGCCTCCTACGAGCAGTACTTC
TRBJ2-4 | TRBD1 | TRBV19 | - | CASSTMARGLIAKNIQYF | TGTGCCAGTAGTACGATGGCCAGGGGGCTTATAGCCAAAAACATTCAGTACTTC
TRBJ2-1 | TRBD2 | TRBV19 | - | CASRPPRGTSVYNEQFF | TGTGCCAGTAGGCCCCCCCGCGGGACTAGCGTCTACAATGAGCAGTTCTTC
TRBJ2-7 | - | TRBV11-2 | - | CASSLQGSLGEQYF | TGTGCCAGCAGCTTGCAGGGGAGCCTTGGGGAGCAGTACTTC
TRBJ2-3 | - | TRBV6-5 | - | CASTTERGTDTQYF | TGTGCCAGCACCACGGAGAGGGGCACAGATACGCAGTATTTT
TRBJ2-3 | TRBD2 | TRBV5-4 | - | CASTKRLAGGTDTQYF | TGTGCCAGCACCAAACGACTAGCGGGGGGCACAGATACGCAGTATTTT
TRBJ1-1 | - | TRBV6-5 | - | CASSYSRGGTEAFF | TGTGCCAGCAGTTACTCGAGGGGGGGCACTGAAGCTTTCTTT
TRBJ2-1 | - | TRBV19 | - | CASASGSYNEQFF | TGTGCCAGTGCGAGCGGCTCCTACAATGAGCAGTTCTTC
TRBJ2-3 | TRBD2 | TRBV10-1 | - | CASSESAGGADTQYF | TGCGCCAGCAGTGAGTCAGCGGGAGGAGCAGATACGCAGTATTTT